The 14 T cell receptor beta chains in this list originate from one sample, sequenced in a study of blood T cell repertoires in COVID-19. Generated by immunoSEQ multiplex PCR, the TCRdb table keeps only in-frame clones and is missing some. The sample consists of just under 60,000 clones, 70% to 85% of them appearing once. Sequenced material: peripheral blood. Receptors were obtained from a man older than 75 with acute or convalescent COVID-19.

This chain joins TRBV24-1 and TRBJ1-2; D is uncertain. The germline gives CDR1 KGHDR, CDR2 SFDVKD. This CDR3 is 12 amino acids long. V lost 3 bases to trimming and J lost 8 bases, with 9 bases between them. The CDR3 loop is CATSDGGRGYTF. The DNA for the CDR3 is TGTGCCACCAGTGATGGAGGCCGCGGCTACACCTTC.

The chain uses TRBV3-1 (or the pseudogene TRBV3-2) and TRBJ2-1; D remains unclear. Germline CDR1 is LGHDT and CDR2 is YNNKEL (reference sequence). CDR3 length equals 14 residues. V lost 0 bases, J lost 8 bases, and 11 bases lay in between. As DNA, the CDR3 is TGTGCCAGCAGCCAAGATTCCGGGTTCGATGAGCAGTTCTTC. It specifies CASSQDSGFDEQFF.

The chain is built from TRBV9 and TRBJ2-2, with D tentatively TRBD2 (6 bases). The CDR3 runs to 12 residues. The V end lost 4 bases, the J end lost 10 bases, and 11 bases lay between the germline ends. Germline CDR1 reads SGDLS; CDR2 reads YYNGEE. CDR3 residues: CASSKRAKELFF. As DNA, the CDR3 is TGTGCCAGCAGCAAGCGGGCCAAGGAGCTGTTTTTT.

This clone appeared a few times. This rearrangement joins TRBV27 to TRBJ2-7; TRBD1 matches at 8 bases. V lost 7 bases, J lost 3 bases, and 8 bases stayed unmatched. The length of the CDR3 is 14 residues. Germline V gene sequence: CDR1 MNHEY, CDR2 SMNVEV (reference sequence). Here the CDR3 DNA reads TGTGCCAGCAAATTGACAGGGGAGAGCTACGAGCAGTACTTC. It translates to CASKLTGESYEQYF.

This chain links TRBV7-6 with TRBJ2-5; TRBD2 matches 8 bases. Germline CDR1 and CDR2: SGHVS and FNYEAQ. The CDR3 contains 19 residues. V shed 2 bases, J shed 2 bases, and the junction held 16 bases outside the gene matches. As DNA, the CDR3 is TGTGCCAGCAGCTTATCGGGGAACCGGGAGGGCCTTTTTCAAGAGACCCAGTACTTC. It encodes CASSLSGNREGLFQETQYF.

This chain links TRBV6-5 with TRBJ1-1, with TRBD1 as a possible D gene (5 bases). This CDR3 spans 12 amino acids. Per germline, CDR1 MNHEY and CDR2 SVGAGI. V shed 0 bases and J shed 11 bases, with 10 bases lying between them. The CDR3 DNA sequence: TGTGCCAGCAGTTACTCGACGGGGGACGCTTTCTTT. Protein: CASSYSTGDAFF.

On this clone: This CDR3 fails to terminate in the conserved phenylalanine or tryptophan, so it likely reflects a read error. The DNA is omitted, as the CDR3 cannot be located on it reliably, and the CDR3 follows TCRdb's listing. The chain employs TRBV25-1 and TRBJ1-1; the DNA was not used to check the table's D call, TRBD1. The CDR3 spans 13 amino acids, including both terminal residues. CDR1 and CDR2 from the germline V gene are MGHDK and SYGVNS. The CDR3: CASSGGQGQPLSR.

The V gene is TRBV13, the J gene TRBJ2-4; a possible D gene is TRBD2 (6 bases). Trimming removed 6 bases from V and 7 bases from J, with 16 bases in between. Germline CDR1 PRHDT, CDR2 FYEKMQ (reference sequence). This CDR3 spans 14 amino acids. The CDR3 is CASSDRAGPNIQYF. The CDR3 bases are TGTGCCAGCAGTGACCGAGCGGGCCCGAACATTCAGTACTTC.

The V call is TRBV2, the J call TRBJ1-5; 9 bases match TRBD1. Germline V CDR1 and CDR2: SNHLY, FYNNEI. Trimming removed 9 bases from V and 4 bases from J; junction bases left unmatched: 7. CDR3 length equals 14 residues. CDR3 sequence: CASCTGTGNQPQHF. In nucleotides, the CDR3 is TGTGCCAGTTGTACCGGGACAGGGAATCAGCCCCAGCATTTT.

The chain joins TRBV6-5 to TRBJ2-1, with 7 bases lining up with TRBD1. Germline values: CDR1 MNHEY, CDR2 SVGAGI. This CDR3 has 11 amino acids. V shed 6 bases, J shed 10 bases, and the junction held 3 bases outside the gene matches. The CDR3 reads CASRRQGEQFF. CDR3 nucleotide sequence: TGTGCCAGCAGACGACAGGGAGAGCAGTTCTTC.

The CDR3 bases are TGTGCCAGCAGTGAAGCTTCGGGGTTAGTACTACTAGCCAAAAACATTCAGTACTTC. Its protein product is CASSEASGLVLLAKNIQYF. The J gene is TRBJ2-4, the V gene TRBV6-1; the D gene is possibly TRBD2 (5 bases). The CDR3 loop spans 19 amino acids. CDR1 is MNHNS, CDR2 SASEGT, per germline. Trimming removed 0 bases from V and 0 bases from J, with 18 bases in between.

The rearrangement links TRBV7-2 to TRBJ1-1; TRBD1 might be the D (6 bases). Trimming removed 1 base at V and 7 bases at J, with 13 bases between. The CDR3 has 14 amino acids. Germline V gives CDR1 SGHTA, CDR2 FQGNSA. The CDR3 reads CASSLGPGAVEAFF. CDR3 DNA: TGTGCCAGCAGCTTAGGGCCAGGGGCGGTTGAAGCTTTCTTT. Full variable domain (remainder filled in from reference TRBV7-2 and TRBJ1-1): GAGVSQSPSNKVTEKGKDVELRCDPISGHTALYWYRQSLGQGLEFLIYFQGNSAPDKSGLPSDRFSAERTGGSVSTLTIQRTQQEDSAVYLCASSLGPGAVEAFFGQGTRLTVV.

The J gene is TRBJ1-1, the V gene TRBV6-5; 7 bases agree with TRBD1. With V trimmed by 8 bases and J by 0 bases, 9 bases remained unmatched. The CDR3 sequence is 15 residues long. Germline V gives CDR1 MNHEY, CDR2 SVGAGI. CDR3 protein: CASGETGAMNTEAFF. CDR3 nucleotides: TGTGCCAGCGGGGAAACAGGGGCCATGAACACTGAAGCTTTCTTT.

The chain carries TRBV9 and TRBJ1-5; no reliable D call. This CDR3 is 14 amino acids long. CDR1 and CDR2 (germline): SGDLS, YYNGEE. Trimming cost V 0 bases and J 6 bases, with 10 bases left between them. CDR3 protein: CASSVGQAGQPQHF. CDR3 nucleotide sequence: TGTGCCAGCAGCGTAGGCCAGGCCGGTCAGCCCCAGCATTTT. The full variable domain, its missing parts supplied by reference TRBV9 and TRBJ1-5, is DSGVTQTPKHLITATGQRVTLRCSPRSGDLSVYWYQQSLDQGLQFLIQYYNGEERAKGNILERFSAQQFPDLHSELNLSSLELGDSALYFCASSVGQAGQPQHFGDGTRLSIL.